These 31 T cell receptor beta chains came from one sample sequenced in a study of shared clonotypes between healthy human individuals. This table comes from immunoSEQ multiplex PCR, and its TCRdb copy is limited to in-frame clones, with some not included. The sample lists fewer than 1.6 million clones, 97% to 99% seen once, with over 0.3% in the top ten. Material for sequencing was naive CD4+ T cells sorted from blood. Subset noted: CD45RA+ positively selected. The receptors here all came from a man younger than 45 in good health.

The chain couples TRBV20-1 to TRBJ2-7; D is uncertain. CDR3 length: 11 residues. Deletions cut 3 bases from V and 5 bases from J, with 8 bases between. CDR1 DFQATT and CDR2 SNEGSKA come from the germline V gene (reference sequence). As DNA, the CDR3 is TGCAGTGCTAGCCTTATAGACGAGCAGTACTTC. Translated, it gives CSASLIDEQYF.

The J gene is TRBJ1-1, the V gene TRBV5-6, with a possible D match to TRBD1 (5 bases). Trimming left V 3 bases short and J 3 bases short, with 12 bases between. The CDR3 is 14 amino acids. CDR1 and CDR2 (germline): SGHDT, YYEEEE. The DNA of the CDR3 is TGTGCCAGCAGCTACCCAGGGACCTACACTGAAGCTTTCTTT. This translates into CASSYPGTYTEAFF.

This chain connects TRBV7-8 to TRBJ2-3, with 14 bases fitting TRBD2. J gave up 2 bases and V 7 bases, and 5 bases lay outside the gene matches. There are 16 residues in the CDR3. Germline V gene lookup returns CDR1 SGHVS and CDR2 FQNEAQ. The CDR3 region is CASTWGLAGDTDTQYF. In DNA form, the CDR3 reads TGTGCCAGCACGTGGGGACTAGCGGGAGACACAGATACGCAGTATTTT.

This rearrangement joins TRBV5-1 to TRBJ2-7; the match to TRBD2 covers 8 bases. V lost 0 bases, J lost 4 bases, and 6 bases stayed unmatched. From germline, CDR1 is SGHRS and CDR2 YFSETQ. The CDR3 sequence is 15 residues long. The CDR3 region has the DNA TGCGCCAGCAGCTTGGCCGTTAGCGGGGTTTACGAGCAGTACTTC. Residues: CASSLAVSGVYEQYF.

The rearrangement links TRBV6-1 to TRBJ1-2; D call uncertain. The CDR3 contains 13 residues. CDR1 MNHNS and CDR2 SASEGT come from the germline V gene. V was trimmed by 1 base and J by 13 bases, leaving 16 bases between them. The CDR3 DNA sequence: TGTGCCAGCAGTGAAGGAGGCAGACCGATCCGCACCTTC. Amino acid sequence: CASSEGGRPIRTF.

This rearrangement joins TRBV7-2 to TRBJ2-1; 9 bases fit TRBD1. After removal of 3 bases from V and 4 bases from J, the junction contained 1 base not matched to a gene. Germline CDR1 SGHTA, CDR2 FQGNSA. This CDR3 comprises 14 residues. CDR3 nucleotide sequence: TGTGCCAGCAGCTTGACAGGGGGATACAATGAGCAGTTCTTC. Amino acid sequence: CASSLTGGYNEQFF.

This clone was counted once. The chain combines TRBV5-6 with TRBJ2-7, with 8 bases lining up with TRBD1. This CDR3 spans 16 amino acids. CDR1 and CDR2 (germline): SGHDT, YYEEEE. V lost 4 bases and J lost 3; bases outside the gene matches: 12. CDR3 in DNA: TGTGCCAGCAGCCTAACCAGGGGGCGGTGGGGCTACGAGCAGTACTTC. This gives the protein CASSLTRGRWGYEQYF.

Notes on this clone: The same CDR3 is also encoded by other DNA sequences in this sample. V gene TRBV5-4 combines with J gene TRBJ2-7; tentative D call: TRBD1 (5 bases). The germline V gene has CDR1 SGHNT and CDR2 YYREEE (reference sequence). V was shortened by 4 bases and J by 4 bases, with 9 bases between the two germline ends. The CDR3 contains 12 residues. CDR3 bases: TGTGCCAGCAGCATAGACAGTTACGAGCAGTACTTC. Residues: CASSIDSYEQYF.

The chain couples TRBV4-3 to TRBJ1-2; D is unresolved. The CDR3 extends over 16 amino acids. Germline CDR1 reads LGHNA; CDR2 reads YSLEER. Trimming took off 2 bases at V and 3 bases at J, with 16 bases between the two ends. The CDR3 loop is CASSQSWAGNHYGYTF. The CDR3 DNA is TGCGCCAGCAGCCAATCGTGGGCCGGCAACCACTATGGCTACACCTTC.

The chain combines TRBV6-5 with TRBJ1-2, with D uncertain. V dropped 4 bases and J dropped 2 bases, with 11 bases sitting between them. Germline V gene sequence: CDR1 MNHEY, CDR2 SVGAGI. The CDR3 is made up of 14 amino acids. The CDR3 reads CASSLPGANYGYTF. For the CDR3, the DNA is TGTGCCAGCAGTTTGCCTGGTGCCAACTATGGCTACACCTTC.

The chain is built from TRBV27 and TRBJ1-4; D perhaps matches TRBD1 (6 bases). Trimming took off 5 bases at V and 5 bases at J, with 12 bases between the two ends. This CDR3 contains 14 residues. CDR1 MNHEY and CDR2 SMNVEV come from the germline V gene (reference sequence). The CDR3 coding sequence is TGTGCCAGCAGTAGGGGGGGCGCGAATGAAAAACTGTTTTTT. It specifies CASSRGGANEKLFF.

The rearrangement uses TRBV7-4 and TRBJ2-1; possibly TRBD1 for D (6 bases). The CDR3 contains 16 residues. The V end lost 2 bases, the J end lost 2 bases, and 13 bases lay between the germline ends. CDR1 SGHVT and CDR2 SQSDAQ come from the germline V gene. CDR3 DNA: TGTGCCAGCAGCTTAAGGGGGAGAGGGACCTACAATGAGCAGTTCTTC. Protein product: CASSLRGRGTYNEQFF.

This rearrangement joins TRBV9 to TRBJ2-3; 11 bases are a match to TRBD2. CDR3 length: 16 amino acids. Germline V gene data show CDR1 as SGDLS and CDR2 as YYNGEE. V trimming: 4 bases; J trimming: 1 base; junction bases outside the gene matches: 5. The CDR3 is CASSTSGSLRTDTQYF. The CDR3 DNA is TGTGCCAGCAGCACTAGCGGGAGTCTCCGCACAGATACGCAGTATTTT.

This rearrangement joins TRBV19 to TRBJ2-2, with D possibly TRBD1 on 6 matching bases. Germline CDR1 and CDR2: LNHDA and SQIVND (reference sequence). The CDR3 is 16 amino acids. Trimming removed 9 bases at V and 1 base at J, with 18 bases between. The DNA for the CDR3 is TGTGCCAGCCGGGACAAGTACTCCGAGAACACCGGGGAGCTGTTTTTT. Residues: CASRDKYSENTGELFF.

About this clone: Distinct nucleotide sequences in the sample also encode this CDR3. The genes are TRBV18 and TRBJ2-5; D is unclear. The V gene's germline CDR1 is KGHSH and CDR2 LQKENI. The V and J ends lost 3 bases and 5 bases respectively, with 7 bases between them. This CDR3 is 12 amino acids long. The CDR3 here is CASSPVAETQYF. The DNA of the CDR3 is TGTGCCAGCTCACCCGTTGCTGAGACCCAGTACTTC.

This rearrangement joins TRBV5-1 to TRBJ2-2, with D perhaps matching TRBD1 (5 bases). CDR3 length equals 15 residues. V lost 4 bases, J lost 3 bases, and 13 bases lay in between. Per germline, CDR1 SGHRS and CDR2 YFSETQ. CDR3 sequence: CASSLFDSDTGELFF. As DNA, the CDR3 is TGCGCCAGCAGCCTATTTGACAGCGACACCGGGGAGCTGTTTTTT. The complete variable domain, with remaining parts taken from reference TRBV5-1 and TRBJ2-2, reads KAGVTQTPRYLIKTRGQQVTLSCSPISGHRSVSWYQQTPGQGLQFLFEYFSETQRNKGNFPGRFSGRQFSNSRSEMNVSTLELGDSALYLCASSLFDSDTGELFFGEGSRLTVL.

To note about this clone: Other nucleotide sequences in the sample specify the same CDR3. J is TRBJ2-7 and V is TRBV29-1, with 8 nucleotides matching TRBD1. The J segment lost 2 bases and the V segment lost 7 bases, leaving 4 bases of the junction unmatched. This CDR3 has 12 residues. Germline loops: CDR1 SQVTM, CDR2 ANQGSEA. The chain's CDR3 is CSAGTGPYEQYF. CDR3 DNA sequence: TGCAGCGCCGGGACAGGTCCCTACGAGCAGTACTTC.

DNA of the CDR3: TGTGCCAGCGCATCTAGGAGGGAGGCCATCGAAAACATTCAGTACTTC. Encoded protein: CASASRREAIENIQYF. The chain is built from TRBV5-8 and TRBJ2-4; D possibly corresponds to TRBD2 (6 bases). Trimming took 7 bases from V and 5 from J, leaving 22 bases between them. There are 16 residues in the CDR3. The germline V gene encodes CDR1 SGHTS and CDR2 YDEGEE.

J is TRBJ2-6 and V is TRBV4-2; D possibly corresponds to TRBD1 (6 bases). Trimming took off 4 bases at V and 0 bases at J, with 10 bases between the two ends. This CDR3 is built from 16 residues. Germline CDR1 reads LGHNA; CDR2 reads YNFKEQ. For the CDR3, the DNA is TGTGCCAGCAGCCCGCGGACAGCCTCTGGGGCCAACGTCCTGACTTTC. Its translation: CASSPRTASGANVLTF.

V is TRBV5-1 and J is TRBJ2-7; D is uncertain. Germline V gene lookup returns CDR1 SGHRS and CDR2 YFSETQ. Trimming pared 0 bases from V and 2 bases from J, leaving 12 bases between. The CDR3 runs 15 residues. Written as DNA, the CDR3 is TGCGCCAGCAGCTTGGGAGGCATGAGCCCCTACGAGCAGTACTTC. Protein sequence: CASSLGGMSPYEQYF.

With regard to this clone: Within the sample, other DNA sequences also encode this same CDR3. The gene calls are TRBV7-2 and TRBJ2-3; no firm D call. Germline V CDR1 and CDR2: SGHTA, FQGNSA. Trimming removed 3 bases from V and 2 bases from J, with 6 bases in between. CDR3 length equals 13 residues. The CDR3 bases are TGTGCCAGCAGCTTGGATTTCACAGATACGCAGTATTTT. It yields the protein CASSLDFTDTQYF.

The V call is TRBV4-3, the J call TRBJ2-1; the D is unclear. V was pared by 0 bases and J by 3 bases, with 3 bases between. Germline V lookup: CDR1 LGHNA, CDR2 YSLEER. The CDR3 contains 13 residues. The CDR3 nucleotides read TGCGCCAGCAGCCAAGAATTCTACAATGAGCAGTTCTTC. It is translated as CASSQEFYNEQFF.

The rearrangement links TRBV5-6 to TRBJ1-4, with D perhaps matching TRBD1 (5 bases). There are 15 residues in the CDR3. Germline loops: CDR1 SGHDT, CDR2 YYEEEE. Trimming removed 5 bases from V and 8 bases from J, with 19 bases in between. CDR3 protein: CASSLLDTSEEKLFF. The CDR3, as DNA: TGTGCCAGCAGTCTATTGGACACCTCGGAGGAAAAACTGTTTTTT.

This chain connects TRBV4-3 to TRBJ2-1, with 11 bases identical to TRBD1. The V and J ends lost 0 bases and 6 bases, in that order; junction bases with no gene match: 7. This CDR3 comprises 17 residues. The germline V gene encodes CDR1 LGHNA and CDR2 YSLEER. The CDR3 reads CASSQDPDRGQRNEQFF. CDR3 sequence (DNA): TGCGCCAGCAGCCAAGATCCGGACAGGGGGCAACGCAATGAGCAGTTCTTC.

V gene TRBV4-3 combines with J gene TRBJ2-2; 8 nucleotides align to TRBD2. The CDR3 length is 16 residues. V lost 1 base and J lost 6; bases outside the gene matches: 7. Germline V gives CDR1 LGHNA, CDR2 YSLEER. CDR3 DNA: TGCGCCAGCAGCCAAGGGGCGGCCGGGAGGGCCGGGGAGCTGTTTTTT. It yields the protein CASSQGAAGRAGELFF.

The J gene is TRBJ1-4, the V gene TRBV28; D is ambiguous. Germline CDR1 is MDHEN and CDR2 is SYDVKM. V was trimmed by 9 bases and J by 8 bases, leaving 16 bases between them. The CDR3 runs to 13 residues. CDR3 amino acids: CASSSTAFEKLFF. The CDR3 nucleotides read TGTGCCAGTAGCTCGACGGCTTTCGAAAAACTGTTTTTT.

The chain combines TRBV29-1 with TRBJ2-1, with 11 bases that match TRBD1. The CDR3 totals 12 residues. Germline V lookup: CDR1 SQVTM, CDR2 ANQGSEA. The V and J ends lost 7 bases and 9 bases, in that order; junction bases with no gene match: 5. The CDR3 DNA sequence: TGCAGCGGGCAGGGACAGGGGGGTGAGCAGTTCTTC. Translated: CSGQGQGGEQFF.

This sequence joins TRBV11-2 and TRBJ2-7; 8 bases fit TRBD1. The CDR3 is made up of 17 amino acids. The J segment lost 1 base and the V segment lost 5 bases, leaving 13 bases of the junction unmatched. The germline V gene encodes CDR1 SGHAT and CDR2 FQNNGV. CDR3 DNA: TGTGCCAGCAGCCTTGTCACCGGGACAGGTGGTTCCTACGAGCAGTACTTC. This encodes CASSLVTGTGGSYEQYF.

This chain connects TRBV7-2 to TRBJ2-1; maybe TRBD2 (6 bases). V shed 3 bases and J shed 3 bases, with 12 bases lying between them. Germline loops: CDR1 SGHTA, CDR2 FQGNSA. This CDR3 has 15 amino acids. The CDR3 nucleotides read TGTGCCAGCAGCTTGGTTCGGGAGTTCTACAATGAGCAGTTCTTC. Amino acids: CASSLVREFYNEQFF.

The chain recombines TRBV7-8 with TRBJ1-5; D call uncertain. Between the trimmed V and J ends, which lost 5 bases and 6 bases, there was a span of 8 bases. The CDR3 covers 12 residues. Germline V gene data show CDR1 as SGHVS and CDR2 as FQNEAQ. The CDR3 loop is CASSPSAQPQHF. The CDR3 nucleotides are TGTGCCAGCAGCCCCTCGGCTCAGCCCCAGCATTTT.

This clone has just one count. This rearrangement joins TRBV7-2 to TRBJ1-1; D is ambiguous. In germline, CDR1 is SGHTA, CDR2 FQGNSA. V was shortened by 7 bases and J by 0 bases, with 9 bases between the two germline ends. This CDR3 contains 13 residues. The CDR3 sequence: CASTLRVNTEAFF. In DNA, the CDR3 is TGTGCCAGCACCCTGAGGGTGAACACTGAAGCTTTCTTT.